These T cell receptor beta chains were read from a single sample in a study of post-analysis software for immune sequencing data. Each CDR3 protein is one row after TCRdb ran MiXCR on the PCR reads. The data show fewer than 850,000 distinct CDR3 sequences, with 40% to 55% seen just once and roughly 4.5% held by the top ten. The sequenced sample consisted of blood. These receptors were collected from a girl aged 10 to 17 with multiple sclerosis. Each CDR3 is given with its conserved first and last residue. A D gene is named only where the DNA matches it firmly. The size entry is marked missing in some rows and otherwise reads once, few, many or a size class.

V gene,J gene,clone size,D gene,CDR3 DNA,CDR3 protein
TRBV3-1,TRBJ2-4,-,TRBD2,TGTGCCAGCAGCCAGTTAACACCCACTGTGGCGGGAGATTTCGATCTCAAAAACATTCAGTACTTC,CASSQLTPTVAGDFDLKNIQYF
TRBV5-6,TRBJ2-7,-,-,TGTGCCAGCAGCTTTGGAGGGCCCGGCGAGCAGTACTTC,CASSFGGPGEQYF
TRBV20-1,TRBJ2-5,few,TRBD2,TGCAGTGCGTCCGACCGGGACTATCAAGAGACCCAGTACTTC,CSASDRDYQETQYF
TRBV4-1,TRBJ2-3,few,-,TGCGCCAGCAGCCCTGAGGGGATGGATACGCAGTATTTT,CASSPEGMDTQYF
TRBV29-1,TRBJ1-1,-,-,TGCAGCGTTGGGCCTTATCAGGGTTGGGAAGCTTTCTTT,CSVGPYQGWEAFF
TRBV7-9,TRBJ2-5,-,-,TGTGCCAGCAGCTTCCTACAGGGTCCCGAGTACTTC,CASSFLQGPEYF
TRBV7-7,TRBJ2-3,many,TRBD2,TGTGCTAGCAGCGTCGGGACTAGAGGTTCCGCAGATACGCAGTATTTT,CASSVGTRGSADTQYF
TRBV29-1,TRBJ2-7,-,-,TGCAGCGTTCTAAGTCGGTACGAGCAGTACTTC,CSVLSRYEQYF
TRBV10-3,TRBJ2-5,-,-,TGTGCCATCAGTGGCTTGAGAGGTGGGGAGACCCAGTACTTC,CAISGLRGGETQYF
TRBV6-5,TRBJ2-5,-,TRBD2,TGTGCCAGCAGTTACTCGACTAGCGGGGCACAAGAGACCCAGTACTTC,CASSYSTSGAQETQYF
TRBV7-8,TRBJ2-7,few,-,TGTGCCAGCAGCTTTTTGTCCGGATACGAGCAGTACTTC,CASSFLSGYEQYF
TRBV21-1,TRBJ2-1,-,-,TGTGCCAGCCTATACAACAGGGGTTTCCTTTACAATGAGCAGTTCTTC,CASLYNRGFLYNEQFF
TRBV7-2,TRBJ2-5,once,TRBD1,TGTGCCAGCAGCTTACTGAGACAGGGTACTCGAGAGACCCAGTACTTC,CASSLLRQGTRETQYF
TRBV6-5,TRBJ2-7,-,-,TGTGCCAGCAGTTACCTGGGACCAAATGAGCAGTACTTC,CASSYLGPNEQYF
TRBV13,TRBJ2-1,-,TRBD2,TGTGCCAGCAGCCCCAGGACTAGCGGGAGCAAAGAGCAGTTCTTC,CASSPRTSGSKEQFF
TRBV20-1,TRBJ2-1,-,TRBD2,TGCAGTGCTAGAGTTTCTTTCACTAGCGGGAGGGCCCAGCAGTTCTTC,CSARVSFTSGRAQQFF
TRBV5-1,TRBJ2-5,-,-,TGCGCCAGCAGAGAACCTCAAGAGACCCAGTACTTC,CASREPQETQYF
TRBV3-1,TRBJ2-5,-,TRBD1,TGTACCAGCAGCCACGGGACAGGGGGCGGAGAGACCCAGTACTTC,CTSSHGTGGGETQYF
TRBV10-3,TRBJ1-2,-,TRBD1,TGTGCCATCAGAAGCGGGACAGGGGAACACGGCTACACCTTC,CAIRSGTGEHGYTF
TRBV29-1,TRBJ2-1,once,TRBD2,TGCAGCGTGACCTCCACTAGCGGGGAATACAATGAGCAGTTCTTC,CSVTSTSGEYNEQFF
TRBV7-8,TRBJ2-3,-,-,TGTGCCAGCAGCCCCCGCGGAGACGGGATTAAGCAGTATTTT,CASSPRGDGIKQYF
TRBV2,TRBJ2-6,-,TRBD1,TGTGCCAGCAGGCGGGACAGGGATACTGGGGCCAACGTCCTGACTTTC,CASRRDRDTGANVLTF
TRBV5-1,TRBJ2-7,-,-,TGCGCCAGCAGCTTGTCTCGATCCGAGCAGTACTTC,CASSLSRSEQYF
TRBV7-9,TRBJ1-2,-,-,TGTGCCAGCAGCTTATCCGAATTACCCTATGGCTACACCTTC,CASSLSELPYGYTF
TRBV11-2,TRBJ1-2,-,TRBD1,TGTGCCAGCAGCTTAGTATTCGGGACAGAATATGGCTACACCTTC,CASSLVFGTEYGYTF
TRBV6-5,TRBJ2-1,-,TRBD2,TGTGCCAGCAGTTCCCCTGCGGGAGGTACAGGAAATGAGCAGTTCTTC,CASSSPAGGTGNEQFF
TRBV15,TRBJ2-1,-,TRBD2,TGTGCCACCAGCAGAGCCATCCTAGCGGAGAGCTCCTACAATGAGCAGTTCTTC,CATSRAILAESSYNEQFF
TRBV4-3,TRBJ2-2,-,TRBD2,TGCGCCAGCAGCCAAGATGGTCTAGCGGTGGGGGAGTGGGTGAACACCGGGGAGCTGTTTTTT,CASSQDGLAVGEWVNTGELFF
TRBV10-1,TRBJ2-3,-,TRBD2,TGCGCCAGCAGTGAGTCCGCTAGCGGGAGAGGCTTAGGGACGCAGTATTTT,CASSESASGRGLGTQYF
TRBV6-5,TRBJ2-5,few,-,TGTGCCAGCAGTGGGACGGTCCAAGAGACCCAGTACTTC,CASSGTVQETQYF
TRBV7-2,TRBJ2-7,few,-,TGTGCCAGCAGCTTAGGGTGGGGGCGACTAACCTACGAGCAGTACTTC,CASSLGWGRLTYEQYF
TRBV14,TRBJ2-5,-,-,TGTGCCAGCCAGGCTTCCCTACTTCCCGATCGAAGTACGGCTAGGCAAGAGACCCAGTACTTC,CASQASLLPDRSTARQETQYF
TRBV25-1,TRBJ2-1,few,TRBD2,TGTGCCAGTCTGAAGAGAAAAGGCGGGAGGTGGGACCTTAATGAGCAGTTCTTC,CASLKRKGGRWDLNEQFF
TRBV18,TRBJ2-7,few,TRBD1,TGTGCCAGCTCACTTGAGCCGGACAGGGGCTACGAGCAGTACTTC,CASSLEPDRGYEQYF
TRBV28,TRBJ1-5,-,TRBD1,TGTGCCAGCTGGGGCAGGGGGCGAGGAAGTCAGCCCCAGCATTTT,CASWGRGRGSQPQHF
TRBV7-9,TRBJ2-6,-,TRBD1,TGTGCCAGCAGCTGGGGACAGGGTCCCTCTGGGGCCAACGTCCTGACTTTC,CASSWGQGPSGANVLTF
TRBV25-1,TRBJ1-2,-,-,TGTGCCAGCAGACGGGGAGGTGGCTACACCTTC,CASRRGGGYTF
TRBV15,TRBJ2-1,few,TRBD2,TGTGCCACCAGCAGAGAGGGGGGGTCCTACAATGAGCAGTTCTTC,CATSREGGSYNEQFF
TRBV5-7,TRBJ2-5,-,-,TGTGCCAGCAGCTTGGCGGGGGTTTCCTACAATGAGCAGTACTTC,CASSLAGVSYNEQYF